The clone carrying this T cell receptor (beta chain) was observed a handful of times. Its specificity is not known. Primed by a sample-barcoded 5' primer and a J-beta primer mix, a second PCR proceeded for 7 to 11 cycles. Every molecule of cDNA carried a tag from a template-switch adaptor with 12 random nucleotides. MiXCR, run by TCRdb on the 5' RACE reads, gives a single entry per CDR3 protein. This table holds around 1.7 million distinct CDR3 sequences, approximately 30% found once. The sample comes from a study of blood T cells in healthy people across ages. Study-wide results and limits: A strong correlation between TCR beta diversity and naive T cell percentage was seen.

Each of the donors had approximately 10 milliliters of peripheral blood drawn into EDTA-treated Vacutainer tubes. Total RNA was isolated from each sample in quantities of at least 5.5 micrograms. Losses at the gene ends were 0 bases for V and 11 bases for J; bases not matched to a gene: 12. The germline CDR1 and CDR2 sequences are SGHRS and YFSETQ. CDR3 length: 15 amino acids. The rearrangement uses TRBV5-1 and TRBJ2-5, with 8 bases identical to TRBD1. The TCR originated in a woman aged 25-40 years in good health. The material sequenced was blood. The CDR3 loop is CASSLGGTGNFGQYF. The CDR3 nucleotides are TGCGCCAGCAGCTTGGGAGGGACAGGAAACTTCGGGCAGTACTTC.